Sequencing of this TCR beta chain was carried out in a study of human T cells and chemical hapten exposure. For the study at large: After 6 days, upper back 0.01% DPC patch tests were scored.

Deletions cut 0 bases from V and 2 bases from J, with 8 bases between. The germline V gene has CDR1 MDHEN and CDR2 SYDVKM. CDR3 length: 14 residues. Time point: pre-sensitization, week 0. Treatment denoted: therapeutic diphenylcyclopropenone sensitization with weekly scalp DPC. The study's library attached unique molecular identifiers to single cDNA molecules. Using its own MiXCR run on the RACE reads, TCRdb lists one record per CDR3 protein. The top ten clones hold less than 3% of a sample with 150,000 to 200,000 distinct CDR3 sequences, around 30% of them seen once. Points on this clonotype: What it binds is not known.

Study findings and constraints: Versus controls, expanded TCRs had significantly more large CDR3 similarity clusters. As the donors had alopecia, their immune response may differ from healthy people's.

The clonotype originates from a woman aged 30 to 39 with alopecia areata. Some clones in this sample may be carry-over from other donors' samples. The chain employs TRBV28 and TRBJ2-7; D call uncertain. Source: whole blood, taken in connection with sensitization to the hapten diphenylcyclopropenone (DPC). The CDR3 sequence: CASSLWADTYEQYF. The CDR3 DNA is TGTGCCAGCAGTTTATGGGCAGATACCTACGAGCAGTACTTC.